This T cell receptor beta chain was captured by sequencing in a study of sequential checkpoint blockade in melanoma. Study information: First-line arms were nivolumab then ipilimumab, or the reverse, randomized 1:1. Each arm's sequence ended with maintenance nivolumab.

Treatment here: randomized to nivolumab then ipilimumab (arm A) or the reverse (arm B). None of the patients previously received DNA-damaging chemotherapy. From thawed PBMCs, live CD3+CD8+ cells negative for CD19 and CD56 were sorted. Germline values: CDR1 MGHRA, CDR2 YSYEKL. Trimming removed 0 bases from V and 8 bases from J; junction bases left unmatched: 11. This CDR3 is built from 17 residues. TCRdb keeps only in-frame clones here, not all; method: immunoSEQ multiplex PCR. The sample yields tens of thousands of clones, about 83% seen once. The clonotype was recovered from a human donor with melanoma. The chain employs TRBV4-1 and TRBJ1-2; the match to TRBD1 covers 11 bases. The sample was CD8+ T cells sorted from blood (inferred from file names), taken from a patient given nivolumab and ipilimumab in sequence. In nucleotides, the CDR3 is TGCGCCAGCAGCCAAGAGGGGGCCCCGGGACAGGGGGAAGGCTACACCTTC. It codes for CASSQEGAPGQGEGYTF.